This is a list of T cell receptor beta chains from one sample in a study of blood T cells in healthy people across ages. TCRdb used MiXCR to reprocess the 5' RACE reads, holding one entry per CDR3 protein. Of some 850,000 distinct CDR3 sequences in the sample, around 24% were seen once. Another study also made use of these data, one on T cells of mothers and their children.

Sequencing was done on a sample of blood. The receptors were gathered from a boy between 10 and 17 years old in good health. CDR3s include the opening cysteine and the closing phenylalanine or tryptophan. Each record gives: V gene, D gene, clone size, J gene, CDR3 protein, CDR3 DNA. A D gene is named only where the DNA matches it firmly. Size is omitted from some rows. Given values are once, few, many or a class for expanded clones.

v_gene: TRBV6-6; d_gene: -; abundance: -; j_gene: TRBJ2-2; CDR3aa: CASSPPGNTGELFF; CDR3nt: TGTGCCAGCAGCCCACCGGGGAACACCGGGGAGCTGTTTTTT
v_gene: TRBV20-1; d_gene: -; abundance: few; j_gene: TRBJ1-6; CDR3aa: CSADPGGGLHNSPLHF; CDR3nt: TGCAGTGCTGACCCGGGAGGGGGGCTTCATAATTCACCCCTCCACTTT
v_gene: TRBV28; d_gene: -; abundance: -; j_gene: TRBJ1-2; CDR3aa: CASNRQGGGYTF; CDR3nt: TGTGCCAGCAATCGCCAGGGAGGGGGCTACACCTTC
v_gene: TRBV3-1; d_gene: TRBD1; abundance: -; j_gene: TRBJ1-5; CDR3aa: CASSAGTGGRSNQPQHF; CDR3nt: TGTGCCAGCAGCGCCGGGACAGGGGGCAGAAGCAATCAGCCCCAGCATTTT
v_gene: TRBV7-8; d_gene: TRBD1; abundance: -; j_gene: TRBJ2-7; CDR3aa: CASSSPGQGGNEQYF; CDR3nt: TGTGCCAGCAGCTCCCCGGGACAGGGGGGCAACGAGCAGTACTTC
v_gene: TRBV7-9; d_gene: -; abundance: few; j_gene: TRBJ2-1; CDR3aa: CASSLVTSNEQFF; CDR3nt: TGTGCCAGCAGCTTGGTGACTAGCAATGAGCAGTTCTTC
v_gene: TRBV12-3/TRBV12-4; d_gene: TRBD1; abundance: few; j_gene: TRBJ2-7; CDR3aa: CASQAGTGSYEQYF; CDR3nt: TGTGCCAGCCAAGCTGGGACAGGGTCCTACGAGCAGTACTTC
v_gene: TRBV15; d_gene: -; abundance: few; j_gene: TRBJ2-7; CDR3aa: CATSPREWGEQYF; CDR3nt: TGTGCCACCAGCCCCAGGGAGTGGGGAGAGCAGTACTTC
v_gene: TRBV7-2; d_gene: TRBD2; abundance: -; j_gene: TRBJ2-7; CDR3aa: CASSLVGSGGMNDEQYF; CDR3nt: TGTGCCAGCAGCTTAGTGGGTAGCGGGGGGATGAATGACGAGCAGTACTTC
v_gene: TRBV20-1; d_gene: -; abundance: -; j_gene: TRBJ2-5; CDR3aa: CSARAGGPPQEQYF; CDR3nt: TGCAGTGCTAGGGCCGGGGGACCTCCCCAAGAGCAGTACTTC
v_gene: TRBV3-1; d_gene: TRBD2; abundance: few; j_gene: TRBJ2-5; CDR3aa: CASSRPGLEETQYF; CDR3nt: TGTGCCAGCAGCCGACCGGGACTAGAAGAGACCCAGTACTTC
v_gene: TRBV11-2; d_gene: TRBD2; abundance: few; j_gene: TRBJ2-5; CDR3aa: CASSLARGLDETQYF; CDR3nt: TGTGCCAGCAGCTTAGCCCGGGGACTAGACGAGACCCAGTACTTC
v_gene: TRBV20-1; d_gene: -; abundance: -; j_gene: TRBJ2-7; CDR3aa: CSGLEAASYEQYF; CDR3nt: TGCAGCGGCCTAGAGGCAGCCAGCTACGAGCAGTACTTC
v_gene: TRBV3-1; d_gene: TRBD1; abundance: -; j_gene: TRBJ2-7; CDR3aa: CASSQDLTGTGAYEQYF; CDR3nt: TGTGCCAGCAGCCAAGACCTTACCGGGACAGGGGCCTACGAGCAGTACTTC
v_gene: TRBV19; d_gene: TRBD1; abundance: -; j_gene: TRBJ2-2; CDR3aa: CASSLDREHTGELFF; CDR3nt: TGTGCCAGTAGTCTTGACAGGGAGCACACCGGGGAGCTGTTTTTT
v_gene: TRBV9; d_gene: -; abundance: -; j_gene: TRBJ2-1; CDR3aa: CASSGVRPSYNEQFF; CDR3nt: TGTGCCAGCAGTGGGGTAAGGCCCTCCTACAATGAGCAGTTCTTC
v_gene: TRBV27; d_gene: -; abundance: -; j_gene: TRBJ1-1; CDR3aa: CASSPHSGGVEAFF; CDR3nt: TGTGCCAGCAGTCCACATTCGGGAGGGGTTGAAGCTTTCTTT
v_gene: TRBV5-5; d_gene: -; abundance: -; j_gene: TRBJ1-2; CDR3aa: CASSLDWAGYGYTF; CDR3nt: TGTGCCAGCAGCTTGGATTGGGCCGGCTATGGCTACACCTTC
v_gene: TRBV5-6; d_gene: TRBD1; abundance: -; j_gene: TRBJ2-7; CDR3aa: CASSLNRGQSEQYF; CDR3nt: TGTGCCAGCAGCTTGAACAGGGGGCAATCCGAGCAGTACTTC
v_gene: TRBV4-1; d_gene: -; abundance: -; j_gene: TRBJ2-7; CDR3aa: CASSQVEGPDHPYEQYF; CDR3nt: TGCGCCAGCAGCCAAGTGGAAGGCCCCGACCATCCCTACGAGCAGTACTTC
v_gene: TRBV24-1; d_gene: -; abundance: -; j_gene: TRBJ1-2; CDR3aa: CATSDIRGSGYTF; CDR3nt: TGTGCCACCAGTGATATAAGGGGGTCTGGCTACACCTTC
v_gene: TRBV12-3/TRBV12-4; d_gene: TRBD2; abundance: many; j_gene: TRBJ2-5; CDR3aa: CASSRTSGGGETQYF; CDR3nt: TGTGCCAGCAGCAGGACTAGCGGGGGCGGCGAGACCCAGTACTTC
v_gene: TRBV7-2; d_gene: -; abundance: few; j_gene: TRBJ2-1; CDR3aa: CASSLSQGPYNEQFF; CDR3nt: TGTGCCAGCAGCTTAAGTCAGGGCCCCTACAATGAGCAGTTCTTC
v_gene: TRBV25-1; d_gene: -; abundance: few; j_gene: TRBJ1-2; CDR3aa: CASSRSGWNYGYTF; CDR3nt: TGTGCCAGCAGTCGATCAGGGTGGAACTATGGCTACACCTTC
v_gene: TRBV4-1; d_gene: -; abundance: once; j_gene: TRBJ1-1; CDR3aa: CASSHLGTLNTEAFF; CDR3nt: TGCGCCAGCAGCCACCTTGGGACGTTGAACACTGAAGCTTTCTTT
v_gene: TRBV6-1; d_gene: -; abundance: few; j_gene: TRBJ2-7; CDR3aa: CASNLDLYEQYF; CDR3nt: TGTGCCAGCAATTTGGATCTTTACGAGCAGTACTTC
v_gene: TRBV7-2; d_gene: TRBD1; abundance: few; j_gene: TRBJ2-1; CDR3aa: CASSRPGTGVGEQFF; CDR3nt: TGTGCCAGCAGCAGACCCGGGACAGGGGTAGGCGAGCAGTTCTTC
v_gene: TRBV3-1; d_gene: -; abundance: few; j_gene: TRBJ2-1; CDR3aa: CASSQVGSYNEQFF; CDR3nt: TGTGCCAGCAGCCAAGTGGGGTCCTACAATGAGCAGTTCTTC
v_gene: TRBV6-1; d_gene: TRBD2; abundance: -; j_gene: TRBJ2-5; CDR3aa: CASSEGGTSGVYQETQYF; CDR3nt: TGTGCCAGCAGTGAAGGGGGGACTAGCGGCGTGTACCAAGAGACCCAGTACTTC
v_gene: TRBV29-1; d_gene: TRBD2; abundance: -; j_gene: TRBJ2-1; CDR3aa: CSAAGSGGNNEQFF; CDR3nt: TGCAGCGCCGCCGGCAGCGGGGGGAACAATGAGCAGTTCTTC
v_gene: TRBV10-2; d_gene: -; abundance: few; j_gene: TRBJ1-1; CDR3aa: CASSIFQGSEAFF; CDR3nt: TGCGCCAGCAGCATCTTCCAGGGCTCTGAAGCTTTCTTT
v_gene: TRBV6-6; d_gene: -; abundance: -; j_gene: TRBJ2-2; CDR3aa: CASSYSGGTNTGELFF; CDR3nt: TGTGCCAGCAGTTACTCCGGGGGAACGAACACCGGGGAGCTGTTTTTT
v_gene: TRBV20-1; d_gene: -; abundance: few; j_gene: TRBJ2-3; CDR3aa: CSARDVGSGDTQYF; CDR3nt: TGCAGTGCTAGAGATGTGGGAAGTGGAGATACGCAGTATTTT
v_gene: TRBV20-1; d_gene: -; abundance: many; j_gene: TRBJ1-4; CDR3aa: CSARALNEKLFF; CDR3nt: TGCAGTGCTAGGGCCCTAAATGAAAAACTGTTTTTT
v_gene: TRBV11-2; d_gene: -; abundance: -; j_gene: TRBJ2-7; CDR3aa: CASRRPGLGIHERYF; CDR3nt: TGTGCCAGCAGACGTCCGGGACTGGGGATCCACGAGCGGTACTTC
v_gene: TRBV5-1; d_gene: -; abundance: few; j_gene: TRBJ2-2; CDR3aa: CASQPGVNGELFF; CDR3nt: TGCGCCAGCCAACCAGGGGTGAACGGGGAGCTGTTTTTT
v_gene: TRBV7-8; d_gene: -; abundance: -; j_gene: TRBJ2-7; CDR3aa: CASSHHQGPSYEQYF; CDR3nt: TGTGCCAGCAGCCATCACCAGGGGCCCTCCTACGAGCAGTACTTC
v_gene: TRBV7-6; d_gene: -; abundance: few; j_gene: TRBJ1-1; CDR3aa: CASSLAGLGTEAFF; CDR3nt: TGTGCCAGCAGCTTAGCGGGTTTGGGCACTGAAGCTTTCTTT
v_gene: TRBV4-2; d_gene: TRBD2; abundance: -; j_gene: TRBJ2-3; CDR3aa: CASSQETSGGRDTQYF; CDR3nt: TGTGCCAGCAGCCAAGAAACGAGCGGGGGGAGAGATACGCAGTATTTT
v_gene: TRBV20-1; d_gene: -; abundance: -; j_gene: TRBJ2-7; CDR3aa: CSASRGDYEQYF; CDR3nt: TGCAGTGCCAGCCGAGGGGATTACGAGCAGTACTTC
v_gene: TRBV6-2/TRBV6-3; d_gene: TRBD2; abundance: many; j_gene: TRBJ2-5; CDR3aa: CASSPGTSKAETQYF; CDR3nt: TGTGCCAGCAGTCCCGGGACTAGTAAGGCGGAGACCCAGTACTTC
v_gene: TRBV20-1; d_gene: -; abundance: -; j_gene: TRBJ2-3; CDR3aa: CSARDWSGKHTQYF; CDR3nt: TGCAGTGCTAGAGATTGGTCAGGGAAACATACGCAGTATTTT
v_gene: TRBV7-9; d_gene: -; abundance: few; j_gene: TRBJ2-2; CDR3aa: CASSFQGPGTGEPFF; CDR3nt: TGTGCCAGCAGCTTCCAGGGGCCCGGCACCGGGGAGCCGTTTTTT
v_gene: TRBV4-1; d_gene: -; abundance: -; j_gene: TRBJ1-2; CDR3aa: CASSQPTGTVYGYTF; CDR3nt: TGCGCCAGCAGCCAACCTACAGGGACCGTCTATGGCTACACCTTC
v_gene: TRBV20-1; d_gene: -; abundance: few; j_gene: TRBJ2-1; CDR3aa: CSARPRTSRYWEQFF; CDR3nt: TGCAGTGCTAGACCGCGGACTTCAAGGTATTGGGAGCAGTTCTTC
v_gene: TRBV30; d_gene: TRBD1; abundance: few; j_gene: TRBJ2-1; CDR3aa: CAWSGGGPEQFF; CDR3nt: TGTGCCTGGAGTGGAGGGGGCCCTGAGCAGTTCTTC
v_gene: TRBV6-5; d_gene: TRBD1; abundance: -; j_gene: TRBJ1-2; CDR3aa: CASSVLAYGSQGAYGYTF; CDR3nt: TGTGCCAGCAGCGTACTCGCCTATGGAAGTCAGGGGGCCTATGGCTACACCTTC
v_gene: TRBV6-1; d_gene: -; abundance: few; j_gene: TRBJ2-1; CDR3aa: CASLTGKFYSYNEQFF; CDR3nt: TGTGCCAGCCTCACGGGAAAATTTTACTCTTACAATGAGCAGTTCTTC
v_gene: TRBV20-1; d_gene: -; abundance: few; j_gene: TRBJ1-5; CDR3aa: CSARRGAGNQPQHF; CDR3nt: TGCAGTGCTAGGCGGGGGGCTGGCAATCAGCCCCAGCATTTT
v_gene: TRBV20-1; d_gene: -; abundance: -; j_gene: TRBJ2-7; CDR3aa: CSARSPVIYEQYF; CDR3nt: TGCAGTGCTAGGTCCCCGGTTATTTACGAGCAGTACTTC
v_gene: TRBV7-9; d_gene: -; abundance: -; j_gene: TRBJ1-1; CDR3aa: CASSLEGQQGAFF; CDR3nt: TGTGCCAGCAGCTTAGAAGGGCAGCAGGGAGCTTTCTTT
v_gene: TRBV5-1; d_gene: TRBD2; abundance: -; j_gene: TRBJ2-6; CDR3aa: CASSAGLAAGANVLTF; CDR3nt: TGCGCCAGCAGCGCGGGACTAGCTGCTGGGGCCAACGTCCTGACTTTC
v_gene: TRBV7-2; d_gene: TRBD1; abundance: -; j_gene: TRBJ2-2; CDR3aa: CASSPQGDTGELFF; CDR3nt: TGTGCCAGCAGTCCACAGGGGGACACCGGGGAGCTGTTTTTT
v_gene: TRBV10-3; d_gene: -; abundance: -; j_gene: TRBJ1-3; CDR3aa: CAISGTQGQNTIYF; CDR3nt: TGTGCCATCTCCGGGACCCAAGGGCAAAACACCATATATTTT
v_gene: TRBV12-3/TRBV12-4; d_gene: -; abundance: -; j_gene: TRBJ1-3; CDR3aa: CASSLAGSPGNTIYF; CDR3nt: TGTGCCAGCAGTTTAGCGGGGAGTCCTGGAAACACCATATATTTT
v_gene: TRBV6-2/TRBV6-3; d_gene: TRBD2; abundance: many; j_gene: TRBJ2-5; CDR3aa: CASSGLLQETQYF; CDR3nt: TGTGCCAGCTCGGGACTACTTCAAGAGACCCAGTACTTC
v_gene: TRBV7-2; d_gene: -; abundance: -; j_gene: TRBJ1-5; CDR3aa: CASSPRRTNQPQHF; CDR3nt: TGTGCCAGCAGCCCCCGACGGACCAATCAGCCCCAGCATTTT